This T cell receptor (beta chain) comes out of a study of blood T cell repertoires in COVID-19. Study in general: The cDNA or gDNA used as material had been derived from T cells, B-cell-depleted T cells, or PBMCs.

Assay: immunoSEQ multiplex PCR; the TCRdb copy retains only in-frame clones and omits some. The sample lists 180,000 or so clones; 80% to 90% were seen once. Germline assignment: CDR1 MDHEN and CDR2 SYDVKM. The germline V and J ends were trimmed by 4 bases and 8 bases, with 15 bases remaining between them. This CDR3 contains 14 residues. This chain links TRBV28 with TRBJ1-5; TRBD1 might be the D (5 bases). The material sequenced was peripheral blood. The TCR was taken from a woman aged 70-85 years with COVID-19, enrolled during active disease. The CDR3 protein is CASSSQESSKPQHF. Here the CDR3 DNA reads TGTGCCAGCAGTTCACAGGAATCTTCGAAGCCCCAGCATTTT.